These 32 T cell receptor beta chains were all obtained from the same sample, sequenced in a study of blood T cell repertoires in COVID-19. The table came from immunoSEQ multiplex PCR; TCRdb's copy has only in-frame clones and leaves some out. The table records 200,000 to 300,000 clones, around 84% of them present only once. The sequenced sample consisted of peripheral blood. The receptors were gathered from a man in his 60s with acute or convalescent COVID-19.

The rearrangement joins TRBV28 to TRBJ2-1, with 7 bases fitting TRBD1. With 6 bases clipped from V and 0 bases from J, the junction kept 5 bases outside the gene matches. There are 15 residues in the CDR3. Germline values: CDR1 MDHEN, CDR2 SYDVKM. For the CDR3, the DNA is TGTGCCAGCAGCACACAGGGGACCTCCTACAATGAGCAGTTCTTC. Translating gives CASSTQGTSYNEQFF.

This clone came up a few times. The J gene is TRBJ1-5, the V gene TRBV28; TRBD1 matches 8 bases. The CDR3 consists of 17 residues. Per germline, CDR1 MDHEN and CDR2 SYDVKM. The trim removed 2 bases at V and 8 bases at J, leaving 14 bases unmatched. In nucleotides, the CDR3 is TGTGCCAGCAGTTTAATTCGCTCAGGGGGCCTCTCTGAGCCCCAGCATTTT. Its protein is CASSLIRSGGLSEPQHF.

The chain combines TRBV27 with TRBJ1-2; tentatively, D is TRBD1 (5 bases). Deletions cut 2 bases from V and 6 bases from J, with 10 bases between. The CDR3 is made up of 13 amino acids. Germline CDR1 is MNHEY and CDR2 is SMNVEV (reference sequence). CDR3 region: CASSLQGEDGYTF. In DNA, the CDR3 is TGTGCCAGCAGTTTACAAGGGGAGGATGGCTACACCTTC.

The chain is built from TRBV2 and TRBJ2-1; TRBD2 matches at 15 bases. This CDR3 spans 15 amino acids. The germline V gene encodes CDR1 SNHLY and CDR2 FYNNEI. With 2 bases clipped from V and 15 bases from J, the junction kept 8 bases outside the gene matches. This CDR3 is CASSERGLAGGEAFF. The CDR3 nucleotides are TGTGCCAGCAGTGAAAGGGGACTAGCGGGAGGAGAGGCGTTCTTC.

The V gene is TRBV27, the J gene TRBJ1-5; TRBD1 is a possible D gene (6 bases). This CDR3 spans 15 amino acids. Germline-derived CDR1 and CDR2 are MNHEY and SMNVEV (reference sequence). With 5 bases removed from V and 9 bases from J, the gap between germline ends came to 20 bases. The CDR3 DNA is TGTGCCAGCAGTAAGGACAGACCCGAAACATGGCCCCAGCATTTT. Translating it yields CASSKDRPETWPQHF.

The chain uses TRBV6-5 and TRBJ2-5; 8 bases line up with TRBD2. Germline V lookup: CDR1 MNHEY, CDR2 SVGAGI. V dropped 7 bases and J dropped 5; count of bases not matched to a gene: 9. The CDR3 covers 14 residues. The CDR3 region is CASTSSGLRETQYF. As DNA, the CDR3 is TGTGCCAGCACTTCTAGCGGGCTTCGGGAGACCCAGTACTTC.

This chain connects TRBV25-1 to TRBJ1-4; 9 bases agree with TRBD1. The CDR3 extends over 13 amino acids. V lost 4 bases to trimming and J lost 11 bases; unmatched junction nucleotides: 5. CDR1 and CDR2 from the germline V gene are MGHDK and SYGVNS. CDR3 loop: CASSVGTGWKLFF. The DNA of the CDR3 is TGTGCCAGCAGTGTCGGGACAGGGTGGAAACTGTTTTTT.

This chain connects TRBV5-1 to TRBJ2-1; 7 bases map to TRBD1. Germline lookup yields CDR1 SGHRS and CDR2 YFSETQ. The junction had 4 bases not matched to a gene; V was cut back by 0 bases and J by 4 bases. CDR3 length: 15 residues. The CDR3 DNA is TGCGCCAGCAGCTTGGAGGGGGCTGAATACAATGAGCAGTTCTTC. Residues: CASSLEGAEYNEQFF. The complete variable domain, with remaining parts taken from reference TRBV5-1 and TRBJ2-1, reads KAGVTQTPRYLIKTRGQQVTLSCSPISGHRSVSWYQQTPGQGLQFLFEYFSETQRNKGNFPGRFSGRQFSNSRSEMNVSTLELGDSALYLCASSLEGAEYNEQFFGPGTRLTVL.

The rearrangement joins TRBV6-1 to TRBJ2-2, with 14 bases lining up with TRBD2. Germline loops: CDR1 MNHNS, CDR2 SASEGT. The CDR3 sequence is 16 residues long. Unmatched junction bases numbered 4, after V lost 3 bases and J lost 7 bases. The CDR3 protein is CASSEGLAGAHGELFF. Written as DNA, the CDR3 is TGTGCCAGCAGTGAGGGACTAGCGGGAGCGCACGGGGAGCTGTTTTTT.

The chain joins TRBV28 to TRBJ2-3; 8 nucleotides agree with TRBD1. This CDR3 has 14 amino acids. The junction had 4 bases not matched to a gene; V was cut back by 5 bases and J by 3 bases. The germline V gene has CDR1 MDHEN and CDR2 SYDVKM. This CDR3 reads CASSGTGRTDTQYF. CDR3 in DNA: TGTGCCAGCAGTGGGACAGGTCGGACAGATACGCAGTATTTT. The full variable domain, completed using reference TRBV28 and TRBJ2-3, is DVKVTQSSRYLVKRTGEKVFLECVQDMDHENMFWYRQDPGLGLRLIYFSYDVKMKEKGDIPEGYSVSREKKERFSLILESASTNQTSMYLCASSGTGRTDTQYFGPGTRLTVL.

The chain recombines TRBV25-1 with TRBJ2-7; D might be TRBD1 (5 bases). Deletions cut 4 bases from V and 7 bases from J, with 14 bases between. There are 13 residues in the CDR3. Germline CDR1 MGHDK, CDR2 SYGVNS. DNA for the CDR3: TGTGCCAGCAGTGGGATGAAGGGGTGGGAGCAGTACTTC. Protein product: CASSGMKGWEQYF.

The chain links TRBV5-8 to TRBJ1-1, with D perhaps TRBD1 (6 bases). V was shortened by 4 bases and J by 1 base, with 11 bases between the two germline ends. Germline loops: CDR1 SGHTS, CDR2 YDEGEE. This CDR3 is 14 amino acids long. The CDR3 bases are TGTGCCAGCAGCCAAGGACAGCGGAACACTGAAGCTTTCTTT. This codes for CASSQGQRNTEAFF. The full variable domain, its missing parts supplied by reference TRBV5-8 and TRBJ1-1, is EAGVTQSPTHLIKTRGQQATLRCSPISGHTSVYWYQQALGLGLQFLLWYDEGEERNRGNFPPRFSGRQFPNYSSELNVNALELEDSALYLCASSQGQRNTEAFFGQGTRLTVV.

The chain carries TRBV3-1 (or the pseudogene TRBV3-2) and TRBJ2-3, with D possibly matching TRBD2 (5 bases). The CDR3 is 17 amino acids. Germline V lookup: CDR1 LGHDT, CDR2 YNNKEL (reference sequence). V lost 4 bases, J lost 4 bases, and 21 bases lay in between. CDR3 loop: CASSPLPWVGSADTQYF. The CDR3 DNA sequence: TGTGCCAGCAGCCCACTCCCTTGGGTTGGGAGCGCAGATACGCAGTATTTT.

The CDR3 loop is CATSRDLGQGREQYF. In nucleotides, the CDR3 is TGTGCCACCAGCAGAGATCTGGGACAGGGACGCGAGCAGTACTTC. The rearrangement uses TRBV15 and TRBJ2-7; 9 bases are a match to TRBD1. CDR1 LNHNV and CDR2 YYDKDF come from the germline V gene (reference sequence). CDR3 size: 15 residues. V lost 0 bases, J lost 6 bases, and 6 bases stayed unmatched.

The V and J genes are TRBV27 and TRBJ2-7, with TRBD2 as a possible D gene (5 bases). V shed 2 bases and J shed 4 bases, with 9 bases lying between them. CDR3 length equals 13 residues. Germline V gives CDR1 MNHEY, CDR2 SMNVEV (reference sequence). In nucleotides, the CDR3 is TGTGCCAGCAGTTTACTTCGGGGTTACGAGCAGTACTTC. Protein product: CASSLLRGYEQYF.

The rearrangement joins TRBV11-2 to TRBJ2-3; 9 nucleotides align to TRBD1. The junction had 12 bases not matched to a gene; V was cut back by 5 bases and J by 3 bases. There are 17 residues in the CDR3. Germline V CDR1 and CDR2: SGHAT, FQNNGV. CDR3 in amino acids: CASSPRDRERATDTQYF. The DNA of the CDR3 is TGTGCCAGCAGCCCTCGGGACAGGGAAAGAGCTACAGATACGCAGTATTTT. Full variable domain (remainder filled in from reference TRBV11-2 and TRBJ2-3): EAGVAQSPRYKIIEKRQSVAFWCNPISGHATLYWYQQILGQGPKLLIQFQNNGVVDDSQLPKDRFSAERLKGVDSTLKIQPAKLEDSAVYLCASSPRDRERATDTQYFGPGTRLTVL.

V gene TRBV27 combines with J gene TRBJ2-3; a possible D gene is TRBD2 (6 bases). The CDR3 is made up of 15 amino acids. V was shortened by 2 bases and J by 4 bases, with 13 bases between the two germline ends. Germline V gene lookup returns CDR1 MNHEY and CDR2 SMNVEV (reference sequence). This chain's CDR3 is CASSLRLDRADTQYF. The CDR3 nucleotides read TGTGCCAGCAGTTTACGACTAGATAGGGCAGATACGCAGTATTTT.

V usage is TRBV5-1 and J usage is TRBJ1-3; maybe TRBD1 (6 bases). The germline V gene encodes CDR1 SGHRS and CDR2 YFSETQ. The V gene lost 0 bases and the J gene lost 3 bases, with 7 bases spanning the gap. The CDR3 spans 14 residues. CDR3 in amino acids: CASSLDRVGNTIYF. The CDR3 DNA is TGCGCCAGCAGCTTGGACAGGGTTGGAAACACCATATATTTT.

The chain has TRBV18 and TRBJ1-1; TRBD1 aligns across 9 bases. From germline, CDR1 is KGHSH and CDR2 LQKENI. The CDR3 is 16 amino acids. The J segment lost 0 bases and the V segment lost 3 bases, leaving 5 bases of the junction unmatched. CDR3 in amino acids: CASSPVGQGMNTEAFF. CDR3 nucleotide sequence: TGTGCCAGCTCACCTGTCGGACAGGGGATGAACACTGAAGCTTTCTTT.

The chain is built from TRBV5-4 and TRBJ2-7; 9 bases match TRBD2. V was pared by 4 bases and J by 0 bases, with 2 bases of the junction left unmatched. Germline V CDR1 and CDR2: SGHNT, YYREEE (reference sequence). CDR3 size: 14 residues. As DNA, the CDR3 is TGTGCCAGCAGCGCGGGGGGGAGCTCCTACGAGCAGTACTTC. It translates to CASSAGGSSYEQYF.

The chain links TRBV7-9 to TRBJ2-3; 8 bases are a match to TRBD2. Germline CDR1 SEHNR, CDR2 FQNEAQ (reference sequence). The J segment lost 1 base and the V segment lost 2 bases, leaving 8 bases of the junction unmatched. CDR3 size: 17 residues. The CDR3 DNA is TGTGCCAGCAGCTTAACAGCGGGGGTCCGTCGCACAGATACGCAGTATTTT. It codes for CASSLTAGVRRTDTQYF.

The chain couples TRBV2 to TRBJ1-6; D possibly corresponds to TRBD1 (5 bases). Germline V gene sequence: CDR1 SNHLY, CDR2 FYNNEI. V lost 6 bases, J lost 10 bases, and 10 bases lay in between. The CDR3 loop spans 12 amino acids. The CDR3, as DNA: TGTGCCAGCAGCTCTCAGGGCTCACCCCTCCACTTT. Translation gives CASSSQGSPLHF.

The V gene is TRBV19, the J gene TRBJ1-2; the D gene is possibly TRBD1 (5 bases). The CDR3 loop spans 15 amino acids. Germline CDR1 LNHDA, CDR2 SQIVND (reference sequence). The V and J ends lost 3 bases and 2 bases respectively, with 13 bases between them. The DNA for the CDR3 is TGTGCCAGTAGTATTAATCAGGGCCGCAACTATGGCTACACCTTC. As protein: CASSINQGRNYGYTF.

As to this clone: At the DNA level, this CDR3 is encoded by other sequences in the same sample as well. This chain joins TRBV20-1 and TRBJ2-5, with TRBD2 as a possible D gene (5 bases). This CDR3 spans 13 amino acids. The V end lost 3 bases, the J end lost 1 base, and 9 bases lay between the germline ends. CDR1 and CDR2 (germline): DFQATT, SNEGSKA (reference sequence). This CDR3 reads CSASLRGQETQYF. The CDR3 DNA reads as TGCAGTGCTAGTCTCCGGGGCCAAGAGACCCAGTACTTC.

CDR3 residues: CASSYSGGRPFYGYTF. In DNA form, the CDR3 reads TGTGCCAGCAGTTACTCAGGGGGACGGCCTTTCTATGGCTACACCTTC. This chain joins TRBV6-5 and TRBJ1-2; D might be TRBD1 (6 bases). This CDR3 contains 16 residues. CDR1 and CDR2 (germline): MNHEY, SVGAGI. V was trimmed by 0 bases and J by 4 bases, leaving 15 bases between them.

This clone was seen a few times. The J gene is TRBJ2-7, the V gene TRBV27, with 8 bases fitting TRBD1. Germline CDR1 reads MNHEY; CDR2 reads SMNVEV (reference sequence). The CDR3 covers 14 residues. With V trimmed by 4 bases and J by 6 bases, 8 bases remained unmatched. The CDR3 is CASSSGQGGGEQYF. The CDR3 region has the DNA TGTGCCAGCAGTTCCGGACAGGGAGGAGGCGAGCAGTACTTC.

This rearrangement joins TRBV6-5 to TRBJ1-1; D is uncertain. Looked up from germline, CDR1 is MNHEY and CDR2 is SVGAGI. The V end lost 1 base, the J end lost 0 bases, and 9 bases lay between the germline ends. This CDR3 has 15 residues. CDR3: CASSYYGRLNTEAFF. In DNA form, the CDR3 reads TGTGCCAGCAGTTACTACGGCAGGTTGAACACTGAAGCTTTCTTT.

The chain joins TRBV5-6 to TRBJ1-3, with TRBD1 as a possible D gene (5 bases). CDR1 and CDR2 (germline): SGHDT, YYEEEE. V gave up 0 bases and J gave up 3 bases, with 10 bases separating them. This CDR3 is 15 amino acids long. The CDR3 region has the DNA TGTGCCAGCAGCTTGGGGGCAGGGCGTGGAAACACCATATATTTT. Protein product: CASSLGAGRGNTIYF.

This sequence joins TRBV7-2 and TRBJ2-7, with a possible D match to TRBD2 (7 bases). Germline V gene sequence: CDR1 SGHTA, CDR2 FQGNSA. V lost 0 bases, J lost 2 bases, and 11 bases lay in between. The CDR3 consists of 15 residues. The chain's CDR3 is CASSLAGGGTYEQYF. The DNA of the CDR3 is TGTGCCAGCAGCTTAGCGGGAGGGGGGACCTACGAGCAGTACTTC.

This CDR3 reads CASSTTGPYGYTF. The CDR3 nucleotides are TGTGCCAGCAGCACGACAGGGCCTTATGGCTACACCTTC. The chain employs TRBV7-2 and TRBJ1-2; TRBD1 agrees at 7 bases. V gave up 5 bases and J gave up 5 bases; unmatched junction bases: 5. This CDR3 has 13 residues. The germline gives CDR1 SGHTA, CDR2 FQGNSA.

The V and J genes are TRBV9 and TRBJ1-1, with 7 bases lining up with TRBD1. Per germline, CDR1 SGDLS and CDR2 YYNGEE. V shed 5 bases and J 1 base; nucleotides not matched to a gene: 8. This CDR3 is built from 15 residues. The CDR3 sequence is CASRREGGANTEAFF. CDR3 in DNA: TGTGCCAGCAGGCGGGAAGGGGGCGCGAACACTGAAGCTTTCTTT.

The V and J genes are TRBV13 and TRBJ2-1; 8 positions agree with TRBD2. J was trimmed by 3 bases and V by 7 bases; bases with no gene match: 5. The germline V gene encodes CDR1 PRHDT and CDR2 FYEKMQ (reference sequence). The CDR3 totals 14 residues. The CDR3: CASNLAGGYNEQFF. The CDR3 bases are TGTGCCAGCAACTTGGCGGGGGGCTACAATGAGCAGTTCTTC.